This TCR beta chain came from a study of blood T cell repertoires in COVID-19. V was cut by 5 bases and J by 2 bases, with 16 bases left in between. Germline-derived CDR1 and CDR2 are SGHTA and FQGNSA. This CDR3 comprises 15 residues. Generated by immunoSEQ multiplex PCR, the TCRdb table keeps only in-frame clones and is missing some. The data hold hundreds of thousands of clones, with under 95% observed a single time. Sequenced material: peripheral blood. The sequence was obtained from a woman under 30 who had recovered from COVID-19. The chain couples TRBV7-2 to TRBJ2-7, with D possibly TRBD1 on 5 matching bases. CDR3 residues: CASSPSGPRAYEQYV. CDR3 nucleotides: TGTGCCAGCAGCCCCTCAGGTCCCAGGGCCTACGAGCAGTACGTC.